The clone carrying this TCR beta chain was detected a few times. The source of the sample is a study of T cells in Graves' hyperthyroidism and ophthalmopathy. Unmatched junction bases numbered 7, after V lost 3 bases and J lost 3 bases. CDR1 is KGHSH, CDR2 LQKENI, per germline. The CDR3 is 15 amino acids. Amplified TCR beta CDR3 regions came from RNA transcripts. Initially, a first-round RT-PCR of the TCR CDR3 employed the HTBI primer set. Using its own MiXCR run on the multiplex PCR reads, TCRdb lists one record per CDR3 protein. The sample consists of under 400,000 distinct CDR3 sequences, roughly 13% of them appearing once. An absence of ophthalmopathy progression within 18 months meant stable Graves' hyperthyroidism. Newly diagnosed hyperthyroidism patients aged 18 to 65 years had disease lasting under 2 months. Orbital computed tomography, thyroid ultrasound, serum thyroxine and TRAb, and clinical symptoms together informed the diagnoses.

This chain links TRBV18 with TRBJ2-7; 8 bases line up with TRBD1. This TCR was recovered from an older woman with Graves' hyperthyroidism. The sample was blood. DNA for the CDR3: TGTGCCAGCTCACCGTCCCGGGACAGGAACTACGAGCAGTACTTC. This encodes CASSPSRDRNYEQYF.